One sample yielded the 8 T cell receptor beta chains listed below, sequenced in a study of OX40 agonist ivuxolimab in advanced cancers. Profiling relied on immunoSEQ multiplex PCR, and the TCRdb table lists in-frame clones only, not all of them. The profile covers around 62,000 clones, with approximately 83% appearing a single time and approximately 4.8% taken by the ten largest. The specimen comprised CD4+ or CD8+ T cells sorted from blood, sampled in a trial of the OX40 agonist ivuxolimab. The receptors here all came from an adult with an advanced solid tumor such as melanoma, head and neck, liver or kidney cancer.

This chain uses TRBV6-5 with TRBJ1-6; 7 bases match TRBD1. The ends lost 7 bases at V and 7 bases at J; junction bases unmatched: 7. The CDR3 runs to 14 residues. Looked up from germline, CDR1 is MNHEY and CDR2 is SVGAGI. The CDR3 reads CASTAGQRNSPLHF. The CDR3 bases are TGTGCCAGCACCGCGGGACAGCGAAATTCACCCCTCCACTTT.

The rearrangement links TRBV5-1 to TRBJ2-7; D is possibly TRBD1 (6 bases). From germline, CDR1 is SGHRS and CDR2 YFSETQ. V shed 2 bases and J shed 4 bases, with 7 bases lying between them. The CDR3 loop spans 12 amino acids. The CDR3 is CASSLGQYEQYF. DNA of the CDR3: TGCGCCAGCAGCTTAGGACAGTACGAGCAGTACTTC. The full variable domain, rest sourced from reference TRBV5-1 and TRBJ2-7, is KAGVTQTPRYLIKTRGQQVTLSCSPISGHRSVSWYQQTPGQGLQFLFEYFSETQRNKGNFPGRFSGRQFSNSRSEMNVSTLELGDSALYLCASSLGQYEQYFGPGTRLTVT.

The chain combines TRBV5-5 with TRBJ2-7, with a tentative D call TRBD2 (6 bases). V lost 4 bases, J lost 2 bases, and 13 bases lay in between. This CDR3 spans 14 amino acids. The germline V gene has CDR1 SGHKS and CDR2 YYEKEE (reference sequence). This CDR3 reads CASSRGGKAYEQYF. The CDR3 DNA is TGTGCCAGCAGCAGGGGAGGCAAAGCCTACGAGCAGTACTTC.

The chain links TRBV19 to TRBJ1-2; D is undetermined. CDR3 size: 12 residues. Germline CDR1 reads LNHDA; CDR2 reads SQIVND (reference sequence). V was cut by 5 bases and J by 4 bases, with 8 bases left in between. This chain's CDR3 is CASSRKPYGYTF. The CDR3 region has the DNA TGTGCCAGTAGTCGAAAACCCTATGGCTACACCTTC. Full variable domain (remainder filled in from reference TRBV19 and TRBJ1-2): DGGITQSPKYLFRKEGQNVTLSCEQNLNHDAMYWYRQDPGQGLRLIYYSQIVNDFQKGDIAEGYSVSREKKESFPLTVTSAQKNPTAFYLCASSRKPYGYTFGSGTRLTVV.

The rearrangement links TRBV6-5 to TRBJ1-2; D is unresolved. Germline V gives CDR1 MNHEY, CDR2 SVGAGI. This CDR3 has 15 amino acids. Between the trimmed V and J ends, which lost 6 bases and 6 bases, there was a span of 20 bases. The CDR3 sequence is CASSPRMVAMNGYTF. As DNA, the CDR3 is TGTGCCAGCAGCCCCAGGATGGTCGCGATGAATGGCTACACCTTC.

The J gene is TRBJ1-1, the V gene TRBV5-6; TRBD1 is a possible D gene (5 bases). The CDR3 is 15 amino acids. Germline assignment: CDR1 SGHDT and CDR2 YYEEEE. The V end lost 4 bases, the J end lost 1 base, and 14 bases lay between the germline ends. CDR3 nucleotides: TGTGCCAGCAGCCCAAAGGGACCGGCGAACACTGAAGCTTTCTTT. Amino acid sequence: CASSPKGPANTEAFF.

This sequence joins TRBV28 and TRBJ1-1; TRBD1 might be the D (5 bases). The CDR3 covers 13 residues. Germline assignment: CDR1 MDHEN and CDR2 SYDVKM. V was pared by 8 bases and J by 2 bases, with 12 bases between. CDR3: CASRPGGNTEAFF. The CDR3 DNA follows: TGTGCCAGCCGACCTGGGGGTAACACTGAAGCTTTCTTT.

CDR3 in amino acids: CASNRFAGGRGSEQFF. The CDR3 nucleotides read TGTGCCAGCAACCGCTTCGCGGGGGGGCGGGGAAGTGAGCAGTTCTTC. V usage is TRBV2 and J usage is TRBJ2-1, with 9 bases matching TRBD2. Per germline, CDR1 SNHLY and CDR2 FYNNEI. After removal of 7 bases from V and 9 bases from J, the junction contained 16 bases not matched to a gene. The CDR3 extends over 16 amino acids.